The rows below give T cell receptor beta chains drawn from one sample of a study of OX40 agonist ivuxolimab in advanced cancers. Sequencing was performed with immunoSEQ multiplex PCR; in TCRdb, only in-frame clones are kept and a portion is missing. The sample has about 68,000 clones; approximately 86% are singletons. Sequenced here: CD4+ or CD8+ T cells sorted from blood, sampled in a trial of the OX40 agonist ivuxolimab. The origin of the receptors is an adult with an advanced solid tumor such as melanoma, head and neck, liver or kidney cancer. The CDR3 runs from the conserved cysteine through the conserved F or W. The order of the fields is V gene, J gene, D gene, clone size, CDR3 DNA, CDR3 protein. A D gene is named only where the DNA matches it firmly. Not all rows give a size; the values are once, few, many and, for expanded clones, a class.

>TRBV7-6|TRBJ1-2|.|once
TGTGCCAGCAGCTTAGAGATTGGAGGCTATGGCTACACCTTC
CASSLEIGGYGYTF
>TRBV6-5|TRBJ1-2|.|.
TGTGCCAGCAGTTTCAGATCCGACGGAGGGGTTTATGGCTACACCTTC
CASSFRSDGGVYGYTF
>TRBV5-5|TRBJ2-4|TRBD1|.
TGTGCCAGCAGCTTGCAGGGGGCAGACATTCAGTACTTC
CASSLQGADIQYF
>TRBV30|TRBJ1-1|.|.
TGTGCCTGGAGTGTAGGTGTGACGGTGAACACTGAAGCTTTCTTT
CAWSVGVTVNTEAFF
>TRBV6-4|TRBJ2-1|TRBD2|.
TGTGCCAGCAGTCCGGGACTAGCGGGAGGAAAGGAAAGTAATGAGCAGTTCTTC
CASSPGLAGGKESNEQFF
>TRBV27|TRBJ2-1|TRBD2|.
TGTGCCAGCAGGGGCGGGGGAACATACAATGAGCAGTTCTTC
CASRGGGTYNEQFF
>TRBV11-2|TRBJ2-5|TRBD2|once
TGTGCCAGCAGCTCCCGGACTAGCGCACAAGAGACCCAGTACTTC
CASSSRTSAQETQYF
>TRBV19|TRBJ1-1|TRBD1|.
TGTGCCAGCGCTTGGACAGGGACTAACACTGAAGCTTTCTTT
CASAWTGTNTEAFF
>TRBV19|TRBJ1-1|TRBD1|.
TGTGCCAGCCGGGACAGGGGGCTTACTGAAGCTTTCTTT
CASRDRGLTEAFF
>TRBV5-6|TRBJ2-1|.|.
TGTGCCAGCAGCTGGGGGCTATACAATGAGCAGTTCTTC
CASSWGLYNEQFF
>TRBV6-5|TRBJ1-1|.|.
TGTGCCAGCAGTTACTCGTTTAGGGAAGCTTTCTTT
CASSYSFREAFF
>TRBV5-4|TRBJ1-6|TRBD1|.
TGTGCCAGCACCCAAACAGGGGGGGACTCACCCCTCCACTTT
CASTQTGGDSPLHF
>TRBV21-1|TRBJ2-2|.|.
TGTGCCAGCAGCAGACGGGGGAACACCGGGGAGCTGTTTTTT
CASSRRGNTGELFF
>TRBV6-1|TRBJ1-3|TRBD1|.
TGTGCCAGCAGCCTACAGGGGGCTTCTGGAAACACCATATATTTT
CASSLQGASGNTIYF
>TRBV19|TRBJ2-1|TRBD2|.
TGTGCCAGTAGCCCGGGACTAGACGACAATGAGCAGTTCTTC
CASSPGLDDNEQFF
>TRBV6-5|TRBJ1-5|.|.
TGTGCCAGCAGTCCGGGGGGGAATCAGCCCCAGCATTTT
CASSPGGNQPQHF
>TRBV19|TRBJ2-4|TRBD1|few
TGTGCCAGTAGTATCACAGGGGGTGAAAACATTCAGTACTTC
CASSITGGENIQYF
>TRBV19|TRBJ2-7|.|.
TGTGCCAGTAGTCTGCGGGCTTCCTACGAGCAGTACTTC
CASSLRASYEQYF
>TRBV11-2|TRBJ1-2|.|.
TGTGCCAGCAGCTTAGATTGGGTTAACTATGGCTACACCTTC
CASSLDWVNYGYTF
>TRBV28|TRBJ1-6|TRBD1|few
TGTGCCAGCAGTTCGACAGGGGGCCCACCCCTCCACTTT
CASSSTGGPPLHF
>TRBV27|TRBJ2-7|.|once
TGTGCCAGCAGTCCAATCCAGTCTCGCGAGCAGTACTTC
CASSPIQSREQYF
>TRBV5-4|TRBJ2-2|TRBD2|.
TGTGCCAGCAGCCCCGGGACTAGCGGGAGGATCGGGGAGCTGTTTTTT
CASSPGTSGRIGELFF
>TRBV6-5|TRBJ2-2|.|.
TGTGCCAGCAGTTTGGGGGGCGCGTCCGGGGAGCTGTTTTTT
CASSLGGASGELFF